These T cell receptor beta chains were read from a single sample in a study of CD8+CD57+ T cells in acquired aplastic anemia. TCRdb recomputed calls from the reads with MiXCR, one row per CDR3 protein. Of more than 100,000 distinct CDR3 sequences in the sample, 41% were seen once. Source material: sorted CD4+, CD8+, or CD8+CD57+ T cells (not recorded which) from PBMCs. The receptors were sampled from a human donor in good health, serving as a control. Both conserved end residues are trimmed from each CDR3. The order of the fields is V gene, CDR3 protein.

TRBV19	ASRIQAQPQH
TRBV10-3	DISSTGNSGANVLT
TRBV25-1	ASTTGEANVLT
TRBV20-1	TPLGPDYGYT
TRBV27	ASRGPGPQH
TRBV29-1	SVKLTQTYEQY
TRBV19	ASSTSQWTYGYT
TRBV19	ASNPSGQGNQPQH
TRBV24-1	ATSEGTGGEKLF
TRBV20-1	SADPGGSPLH
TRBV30	AWSAGRPVNQPQH
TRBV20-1	SAWDRVNSPLH
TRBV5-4	ANSLGGSGGTYNEQF
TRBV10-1	ASSEFSGVSYNEQF
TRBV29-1	SARRGVDSPLH
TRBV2	ASSTGSQGNTIY
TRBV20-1	SAPLAGVNTGELF
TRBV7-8	ASSFGPNYEQY
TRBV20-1	SASRRAGAAMNTEAF
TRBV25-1	ASSESGDLAEQF
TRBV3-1	ASSQMNSPLH
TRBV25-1	ASSEYIPGQNSPLH
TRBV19	ASSPTSRDTQY
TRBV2	ASSEERGGLNEQF
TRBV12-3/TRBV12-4	ASSPRTGAMNTEAF
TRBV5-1	ASSYGQGGYT
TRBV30	ALGTSGRYEQC
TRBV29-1	SVVGALHHEQY
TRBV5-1	ASSLYSGNTIY
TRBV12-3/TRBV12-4	ASSLRANTEAF
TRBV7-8	ASSPDRQETQY
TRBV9	ASSVQDSYGYT